One and the same sample provided the 3 T cell receptor beta chains below, sequenced in a study of PD-1 blockade in mismatch repair-deficient tumors. The assay was immunoSEQ multiplex PCR, and TCRdb's table has in-frame clones only and misses some. The table has some 110,000 clones, 65% to 80% seen once. Sequencing was performed on peripheral blood, taken about 60 weeks after starting pembrolizumab. The receptors here all came from an adult with mismatch repair-deficient cancer.

This clone was counted many times. The chain uses TRBV5-1 and TRBJ2-1; 10 bases align to TRBD2. Germline assignment: CDR1 SGHRS and CDR2 YFSETQ. The CDR3 loop spans 19 amino acids. V gave up 0 bases and J gave up 3 bases; unmatched junction bases: 12. This CDR3 reads CASSLALTLAGEYYNEQFF. Written as DNA, the CDR3 is TGCGCCAGCAGCTTGGCCCTAACTCTAGCGGGAGAGTACTACAATGAGCAGTTCTTC.

This chain links TRBV7-3 with TRBJ2-3; D may be TRBD1 or TRBD2 (6 bases each). The germline V and J ends were trimmed by 5 bases and 6 bases, with 15 bases remaining between them. The CDR3 consists of 14 residues. Germline V gene data show CDR1 as SGHTA and CDR2 as FQGTGA. This CDR3 reads CASSRVGGGDTQYF. The DNA of the CDR3 is TGTGCCAGCAGCCGGGTTGGAGGGGGGGATACGCAGTATTTT.

The V and J genes are TRBV7-3 and TRBJ2-5, with 7 bases that match TRBD2. Germline values: CDR1 SGHTA, CDR2 FQGTGA. The V and J ends lost 4 bases and 4 bases, in that order; junction bases with no gene match: 3. The CDR3 loop spans 13 amino acids. The CDR3 sequence is CASSSTSRETQYF. CDR3 nucleotides: TGTGCCAGCAGCTCGACTAGCCGAGAGACCCAGTACTTC.